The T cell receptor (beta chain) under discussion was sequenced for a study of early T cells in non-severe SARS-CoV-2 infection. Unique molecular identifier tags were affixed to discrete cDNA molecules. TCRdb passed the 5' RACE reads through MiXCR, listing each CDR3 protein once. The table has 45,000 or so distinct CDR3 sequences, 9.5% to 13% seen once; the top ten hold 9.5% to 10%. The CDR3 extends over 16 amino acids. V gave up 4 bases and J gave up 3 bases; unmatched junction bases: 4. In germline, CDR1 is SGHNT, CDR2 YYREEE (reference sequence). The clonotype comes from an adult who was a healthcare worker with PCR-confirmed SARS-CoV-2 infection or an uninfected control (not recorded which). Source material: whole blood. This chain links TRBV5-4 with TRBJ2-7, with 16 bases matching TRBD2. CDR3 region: CASSEGLAGGLYEQYF. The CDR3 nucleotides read TGTGCCAGCAGCGAGGGACTAGCGGGGGGGCTCTACGAGCAGTACTTC.